This TCR beta chain was documented in a study of beta chain features in type 1 diabetes. Study conclusions and caveats: Junctions at VDJ sites from type 1 diabetes patients had fewer insertions and more deletions. Across all four CD4+ subsets, people with type 1 diabetes showed modestly shorter TCRB CDR3s. Researchers caution that PCR might favor shorter templates, equally among patients and controls. Compared to healthy donors, patients appeared to have naive, central memory and Treg TCRB repertoires that were more alike.

Regarding this clone: The antigen is unknown.

CDR1 is SEHNR and CDR2 is FQNEAQ in the germline V gene (reference sequence). This CDR3 contains 17 residues. J lost 4 bases, V lost 5 bases, and 12 bases had no gene match. The entirety of the isolated RNA underwent reverse transcription, so expressed TCRB transcripts were sequenced. Method: immunoSEQ multiplex PCR; TCRdb's copy keeps in-frame clones and lacks some. This table holds some 360,000 clones, over 8.5% found once. Sequenced input: central memory CD4+ T cells from blood. This clonotype was obtained from a man in his thirties or forties with type 1 diabetes. The chain links TRBV7-9 to TRBJ2-5; TRBD2 aligns across 11 bases. The CDR3 coding sequence is TGTGCCAGCAGCGGAGCTACTAGCGGGAGTCGGGTAGAGACCCAGTACTTC. Amino acid sequence: CASSGATSGSRVETQYF.